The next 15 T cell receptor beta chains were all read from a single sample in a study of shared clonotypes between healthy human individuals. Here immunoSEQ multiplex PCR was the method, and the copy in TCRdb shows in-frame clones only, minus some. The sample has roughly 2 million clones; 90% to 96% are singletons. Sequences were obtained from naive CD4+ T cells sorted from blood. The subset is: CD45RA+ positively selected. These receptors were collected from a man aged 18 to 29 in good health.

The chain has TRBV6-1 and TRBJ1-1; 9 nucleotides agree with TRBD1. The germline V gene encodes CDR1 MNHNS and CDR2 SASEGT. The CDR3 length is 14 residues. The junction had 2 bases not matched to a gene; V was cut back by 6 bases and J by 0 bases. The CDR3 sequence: CASRWDRVNTEAFF. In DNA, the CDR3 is TGTGCCAGCAGATGGGACAGGGTGAACACTGAAGCTTTCTTT.

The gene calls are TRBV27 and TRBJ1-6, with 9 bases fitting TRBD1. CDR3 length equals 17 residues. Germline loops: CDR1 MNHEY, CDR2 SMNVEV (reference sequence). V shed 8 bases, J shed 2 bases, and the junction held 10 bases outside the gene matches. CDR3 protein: CASRTGDLGAYNSPLHF. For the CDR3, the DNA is TGTGCCAGCCGGACAGGGGATCTCGGCGCCTATAATTCACCCCTCCACTTT.

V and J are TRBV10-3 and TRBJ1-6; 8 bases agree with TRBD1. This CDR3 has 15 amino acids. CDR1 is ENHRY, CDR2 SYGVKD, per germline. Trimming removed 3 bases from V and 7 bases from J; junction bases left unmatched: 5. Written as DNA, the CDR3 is TGTGCCATCAGTGAACAGGGGGTCGGGAATTCACCCCTCCACTTT. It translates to CAISEQGVGNSPLHF.

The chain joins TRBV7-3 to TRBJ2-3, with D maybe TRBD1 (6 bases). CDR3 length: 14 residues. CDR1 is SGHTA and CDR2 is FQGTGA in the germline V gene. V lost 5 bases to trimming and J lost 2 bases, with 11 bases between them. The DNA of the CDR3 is TGTGCCAGCAGCCAACAGGGAGACACAGATACGCAGTATTTT. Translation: CASSQQGDTDTQYF.

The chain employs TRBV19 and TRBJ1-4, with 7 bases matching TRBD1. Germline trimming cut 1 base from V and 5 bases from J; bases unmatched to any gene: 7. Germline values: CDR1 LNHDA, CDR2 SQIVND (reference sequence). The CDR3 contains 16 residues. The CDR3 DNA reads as TGTGCCAGTAGTATAGCGCCGGGACAGACAAATGAAAAACTGTTTTTT. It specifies CASSIAPGQTNEKLFF.

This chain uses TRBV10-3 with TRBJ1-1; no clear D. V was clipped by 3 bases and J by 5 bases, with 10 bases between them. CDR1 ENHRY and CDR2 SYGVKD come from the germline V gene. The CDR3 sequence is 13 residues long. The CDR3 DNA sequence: TGTGCCATCAGTGACTCCACGTGGACTGAAGCTTTCTTT. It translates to CAISDSTWTEAFF.

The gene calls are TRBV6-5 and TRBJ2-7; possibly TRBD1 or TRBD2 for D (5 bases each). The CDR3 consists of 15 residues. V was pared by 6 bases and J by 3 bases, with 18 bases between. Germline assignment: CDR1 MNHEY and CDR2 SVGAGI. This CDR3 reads CASSRLMIGGYEQYF. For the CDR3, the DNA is TGTGCCAGCAGCCGATTAATGATTGGGGGCTACGAGCAGTACTTC.

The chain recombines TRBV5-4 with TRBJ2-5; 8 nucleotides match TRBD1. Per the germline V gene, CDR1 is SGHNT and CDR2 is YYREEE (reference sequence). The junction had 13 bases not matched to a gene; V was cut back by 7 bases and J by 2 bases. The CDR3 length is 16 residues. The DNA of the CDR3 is TGTGCCAGCTCCTTGCTGGGACAGGTGACACAAGAGACCCAGTACTTC. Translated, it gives CASSLLGQVTQETQYF.

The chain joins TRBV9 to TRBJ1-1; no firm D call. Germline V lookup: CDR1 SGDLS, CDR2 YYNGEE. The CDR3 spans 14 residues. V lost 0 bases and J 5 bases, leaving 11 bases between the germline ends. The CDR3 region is CASSVGKGLTEAFF. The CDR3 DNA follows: TGTGCCAGCAGCGTAGGTAAAGGGCTGACTGAAGCTTTCTTT.

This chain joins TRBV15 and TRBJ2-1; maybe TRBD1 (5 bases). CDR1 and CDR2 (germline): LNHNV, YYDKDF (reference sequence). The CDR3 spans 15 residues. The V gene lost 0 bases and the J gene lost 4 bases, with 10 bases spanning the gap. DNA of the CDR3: TGTGCCACCAGCAGAGAGATTGACAGATACAATGAGCAGTTCTTC. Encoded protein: CATSREIDRYNEQFF.

The CDR3 coding sequence is TGTGCCAGCAGCCCAAGGGTACTAGCGGATACAGATACGCAGTATTTT. Translating it yields CASSPRVLADTDTQYF. The rearrangement uses TRBV7-9 and TRBJ2-3, with 8 bases that match TRBD2. Germline V gene data show CDR1 as SEHNR and CDR2 as FQNEAQ (reference sequence). The CDR3 has 16 amino acids. The V segment lost 5 bases and the J segment 3 bases; nucleotides outside the gene matches: 10.

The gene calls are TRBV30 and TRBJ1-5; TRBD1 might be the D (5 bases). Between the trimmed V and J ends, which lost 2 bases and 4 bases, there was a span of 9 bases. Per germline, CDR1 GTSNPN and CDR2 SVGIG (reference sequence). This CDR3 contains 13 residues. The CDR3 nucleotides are TGTGCCTGGAGTCTACGGACAAATCAGCCCCAGCATTTT. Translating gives CAWSLRTNQPQHF.

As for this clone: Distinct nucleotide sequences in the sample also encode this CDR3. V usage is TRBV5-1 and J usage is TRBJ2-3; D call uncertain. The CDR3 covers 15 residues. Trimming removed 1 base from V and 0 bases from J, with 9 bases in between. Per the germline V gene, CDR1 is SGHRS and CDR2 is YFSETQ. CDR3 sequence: CASSLWGSSTDTQYF. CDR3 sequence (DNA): TGCGCCAGCAGCTTGTGGGGTTCTAGCACAGATACGCAGTATTTT.

The DNA of the CDR3 is TGTGCCAGCAGTTTTGCCAGGGGGCGGAAATTGGACTATGGCTACACCTTC. Translation gives CASSFARGRKLDYGYTF. The chain employs TRBV28 and TRBJ1-2, with 8 bases fitting TRBD1. Germline trimming cut 3 bases from V and 3 bases from J; bases unmatched to any gene: 12. CDR3 length equals 17 residues. CDR1 is MDHEN, CDR2 SYDVKM, per germline.

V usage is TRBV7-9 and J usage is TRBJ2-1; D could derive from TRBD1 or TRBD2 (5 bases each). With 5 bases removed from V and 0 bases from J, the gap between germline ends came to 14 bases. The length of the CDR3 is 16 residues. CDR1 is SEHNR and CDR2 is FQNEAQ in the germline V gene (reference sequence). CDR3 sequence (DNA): TGTGCCAGCAGCCAGAGGGACGCCAGCTCCTACAATGAGCAGTTCTTC. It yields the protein CASSQRDASSYNEQFF.